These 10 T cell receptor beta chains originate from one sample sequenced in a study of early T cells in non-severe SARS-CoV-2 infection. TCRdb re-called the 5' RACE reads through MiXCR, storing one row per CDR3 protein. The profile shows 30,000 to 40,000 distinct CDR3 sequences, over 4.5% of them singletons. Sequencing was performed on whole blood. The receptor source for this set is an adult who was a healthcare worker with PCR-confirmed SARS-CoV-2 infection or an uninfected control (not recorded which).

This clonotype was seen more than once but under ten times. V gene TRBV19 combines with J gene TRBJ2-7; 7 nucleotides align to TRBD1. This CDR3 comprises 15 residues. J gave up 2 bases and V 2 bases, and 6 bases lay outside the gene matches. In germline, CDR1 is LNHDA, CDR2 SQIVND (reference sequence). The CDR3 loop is CASSIQATGPYEQYF. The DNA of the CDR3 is TGTGCCAGTAGTATACAGGCGACAGGGCCCTACGAGCAGTACTTC.

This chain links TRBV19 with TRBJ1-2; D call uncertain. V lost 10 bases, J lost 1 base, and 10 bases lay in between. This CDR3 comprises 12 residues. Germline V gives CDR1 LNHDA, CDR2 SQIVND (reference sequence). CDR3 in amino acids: CAIRSGNYGYTF. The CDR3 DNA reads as TGTGCCATCCGCAGCGGTAACTATGGCTACACCTTC.

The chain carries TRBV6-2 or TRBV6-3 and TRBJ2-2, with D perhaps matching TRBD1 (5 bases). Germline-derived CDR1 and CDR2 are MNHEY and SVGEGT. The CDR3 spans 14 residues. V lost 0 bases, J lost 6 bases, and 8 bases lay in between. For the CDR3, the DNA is TGTGCCAGCAGTTACTCGCAGGGCCCCGGGGAGCTGTTTTTT. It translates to CASSYSQGPGELFF.

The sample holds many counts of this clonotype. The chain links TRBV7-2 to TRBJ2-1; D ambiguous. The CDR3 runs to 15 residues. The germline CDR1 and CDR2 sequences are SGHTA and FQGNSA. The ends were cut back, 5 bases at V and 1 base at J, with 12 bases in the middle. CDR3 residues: CASSPLLGSYNEQFF. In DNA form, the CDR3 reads TGTGCCAGCAGCCCTCTGCTAGGGTCCTACAATGAGCAGTTCTTC.

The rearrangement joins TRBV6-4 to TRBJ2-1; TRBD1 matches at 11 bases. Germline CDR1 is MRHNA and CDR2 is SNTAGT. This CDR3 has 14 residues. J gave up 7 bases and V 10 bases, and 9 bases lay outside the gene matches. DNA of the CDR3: TGTGCCAAGGCCCGGGACAGGGGGTTTAATGAGCAGTTCTTC. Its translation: CAKARDRGFNEQFF.

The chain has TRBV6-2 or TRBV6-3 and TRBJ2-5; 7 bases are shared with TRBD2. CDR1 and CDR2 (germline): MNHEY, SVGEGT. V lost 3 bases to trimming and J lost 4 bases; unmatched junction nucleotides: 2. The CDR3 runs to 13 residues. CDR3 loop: CASSYSGGETQYF. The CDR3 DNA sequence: TGTGCCAGCAGTTATTCGGGGGGAGAGACCCAGTACTTC.

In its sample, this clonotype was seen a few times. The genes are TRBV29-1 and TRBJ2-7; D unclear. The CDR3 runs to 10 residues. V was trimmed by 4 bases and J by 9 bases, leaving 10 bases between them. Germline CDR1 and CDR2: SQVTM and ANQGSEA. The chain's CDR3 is CSVATEVQYF. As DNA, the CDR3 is TGCAGCGTTGCGACGGAAGTGCAGTACTTC.

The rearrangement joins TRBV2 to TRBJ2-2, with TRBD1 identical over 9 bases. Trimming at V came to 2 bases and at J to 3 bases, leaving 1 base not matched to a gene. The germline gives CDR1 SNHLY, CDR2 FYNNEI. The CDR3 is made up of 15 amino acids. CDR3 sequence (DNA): TGTGCCAGCAGTGAAACAGGGGGCGACACCGGGGAGCTGTTTTTT. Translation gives CASSETGGDTGELFF.

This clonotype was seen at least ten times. The CDR3 loop is CASSSDRGWGTEAFF. The CDR3 DNA follows: TGTGCCAGCAGTTCTGACAGGGGTTGGGGCACTGAAGCTTTCTTT. The chain joins TRBV12-3 or TRBV12-4 to TRBJ1-1; 8 nucleotides align to TRBD1. The CDR3 is 15 residues long. V gave up 4 bases and J gave up 4 bases; unmatched junction bases: 8.

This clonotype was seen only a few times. The CDR3 nucleotides are TGTGCCACCAGCAGAGATCTTGACAGCTTTTCCTACGAGCAGTACTTC. Translated: CATSRDLDSFSYEQYF. This sequence joins TRBV15 and TRBJ2-7, with D perhaps TRBD1 (5 bases). The CDR3 is made up of 16 amino acids. Trimming pared 0 bases from V and 1 base from J, leaving 13 bases between. Germline V lookup: CDR1 LNHNV, CDR2 YYDKDF (reference sequence).